The 21 T cell receptor beta chains below all came from one sample that was sequenced in a study of graft-versus-host responses after intestinal transplantation. Profiled with immunoSEQ multiplex PCR; TCRdb holds only in-frame clones, not every one. Of about 110,000 clones in the sample, more than 85% were seen once. These TCRs' antigens remain unknown. The material was unstimulated CD8+ T cells sorted from spleen or lymph node cells, obtained before transplant. These receptors originate from a human donor who was the organ donor for an intestinal transplant.

The count of this clone is one. Other DNA sequences in this sample translate to the same CDR3. The chain has TRBV4-1 and TRBJ2-7; D is unresolved. CDR3 length: 13 residues. The germline V gene has CDR1 MGHRA and CDR2 YSYEKL. V lost 0 bases to trimming and J lost 4 bases, with 7 bases between them. In DNA form, the CDR3 reads TGCGCCAGCAGCCAAGACAGATCATACGAGCAGTACTTC. As protein: CASSQDRSYEQYF.

Points on this clone: The junction does not match germline at one end; this may be a read error. The J gene is TRBJ2-1, the V gene TRBV4-2; D uncertain. The CDR3 is 12 residues long. Germline CDR1 LGHNA, CDR2 YNFKEQ. The CDR3 reads CASSQDYSEQFF. The CDR3, as DNA: TGTGCCAGCAGCCAAGATTACAGTGAGCAGTTCTTC.

This chain links TRBV6-1 with TRBJ2-5; D call uncertain. The J call is in doubt because the DNA end fits TRBJ2-7 better. The germline gives CDR1 MNHNS, CDR2 SASEGT. The CDR3 is 13 amino acids. CDR3 sequence (DNA): TGTGCCAGCAGTGAGGCTCCCGCCTACGAGCAGTACTTC. This encodes CASSEAPAYEQYF.

Of note for this clone: Its ends do not fully match the called genes, so a read error is possible. The rearrangement uses TRBV4-1 and TRBJ2-1; TRBD2 matches 9 bases. The CDR3 sequence is 16 residues long. Looked up from germline, CDR1 is MGHRA and CDR2 is YSYEKL. The DNA of the CDR3 is TGTGCCAGCAGCCCAACATATCCGGGACTAGCCAATGAGCAGTTCTTC. Its protein is CASSPTYPGLANEQFF.

This chain uses TRBV5-1 with TRBJ1-1; 8 bases are shared with TRBD1. Germline loops: CDR1 SGHRS, CDR2 YFSETQ. The length of the CDR3 is 15 residues. The junction had 6 bases not matched to a gene; V was cut back by 0 bases and J by 5 bases. CDR3 in amino acids: CASSLGTGGGTEAFF. The DNA for the CDR3 is TGCGCCAGCAGCTTGGGAACAGGGGGTGGAACTGAAGCTTTCTTT.

This rearrangement joins TRBV27 to TRBJ1-2; 9 nucleotides match TRBD1. CDR1 is MNHEY and CDR2 is SMNVEV in the germline V gene (reference sequence). The CDR3 consists of 18 residues. Trimming removed 4 bases from V and 1 base from J; junction bases left unmatched: 13. CDR3 nucleotide sequence: TGTGCCAGCAGTTCCAGGGACAGGGTGGATATTAATAACTATGGCTACACCTTC. Translation gives CASSSRDRVDINNYGYTF.

J is TRBJ2-3 and V is TRBV13; D is perhaps TRBD2 (6 bases). From germline, CDR1 is PRHDT and CDR2 FYEKMQ (reference sequence). Trimming pared 0 bases from V and 4 bases from J, leaving 17 bases between. This CDR3 is built from 17 residues. CDR3 nucleotides: TGTGCCAGCAGCTTAGGCCGCACCGGGAGCGTGGCAGATACGCAGTATTTT. It translates to CASSLGRTGSVADTQYF.

This sequence joins TRBV6-5 and TRBJ1-5; maybe TRBD1 (5 bases). Trimming took 2 bases from V and 7 from J, leaving 12 bases between them. Germline V lookup: CDR1 MNHEY, CDR2 SVGAGI. This CDR3 contains 14 residues. The CDR3 DNA reads as TGTGCCAGCAGTTACGGGGCAGGGAGCCAGCCCCAGCATTTT. This codes for CASSYGAGSQPQHF.

The DNA for the CDR3 is TGTGCCAGCAGTGAAGCGGGGGGGGTTATTAACTATGGCTACACCTTC. Protein: CASSEAGGVINYGYTF. The chain joins TRBV6-1 to TRBJ1-2, with D maybe TRBD1 (5 bases). Trimming took off 0 bases at V and 1 base at J, with 12 bases between the two ends. This CDR3 comprises 16 residues. Germline CDR1 reads MNHNS; CDR2 reads SASEGT.

This clone was seen a single time. The V and J genes are TRBV4-1 and TRBJ2-7; D not resolved. V shed 3 bases and J shed 2 bases, with 14 bases lying between them. The CDR3 contains 15 residues. Germline values: CDR1 MGHRA, CDR2 YSYEKL. The CDR3 DNA reads as TGCGCCAGCAGCCAGGCACTCTCAGAAGCCTACGAGCAGTACTTC. Translating gives CASSQALSEAYEQYF.

This rearrangement joins TRBV28 to TRBJ1-1; TRBD1 agrees at 10 bases. Germline lookup yields CDR1 MDHEN and CDR2 SYDVKM. The CDR3 loop spans 14 amino acids. Trimming at V came to 6 bases and at J to 6 bases, leaving 7 bases not matched to a gene. For the CDR3, the DNA is TGTGCCAGCAGGAGGAAGACAGGGGGCGCTGAAGCTTTCTTT. Its protein is CASRRKTGGAEAFF.

The chain has TRBV19 and TRBJ1-5; D remains ambiguous. V was cut by 10 bases and J by 1 base, with 11 bases left in between. Per germline, CDR1 LNHDA and CDR2 SQIVND (reference sequence). This CDR3 contains 13 residues. The CDR3 DNA reads as TGTGCCACCAAGGGCAAAAGCAATCAGCCCCAGCATTTT. As protein: CATKGKSNQPQHF.

CDR3 DNA: TGTGCCAGCAGGGTACTCTCCGATGGCTACACCTTC. Translation gives CASRVLSDGYTF. The gene calls are TRBV5-8 and TRBJ1-2; D unclear. The CDR3 runs to 12 residues. The V and J ends lost 5 bases and 6 bases respectively, with 11 bases between them. Germline values: CDR1 SGHTS, CDR2 YDEGEE.

V gene TRBV6-1 combines with J gene TRBJ2-1; D is possibly TRBD1 (6 bases). This CDR3 is 13 amino acids long. The V and J ends lost 6 bases and 10 bases respectively, with 16 bases between them. CDR1 is MNHNS, CDR2 SASEGT, per germline. This CDR3 is CASRVLHGTEQFF. CDR3 sequence (DNA): TGTGCCAGCAGGGTACTTCACGGGACAGAGCAGTTCTTC.

V gene TRBV6-4 combines with J gene TRBJ2-7; TRBD1 is a possible D gene (6 bases). The ends were cut back, 6 bases at V and 1 base at J, with 16 bases in the middle. Germline values: CDR1 MRHNA, CDR2 SNTAGT. This CDR3 is built from 15 residues. The CDR3, as DNA: TGTGCCAGCAGCCCCGGGTCAGGGGCTTCCTACGAGCAGTACTTC. As protein: CASSPGSGASYEQYF.

The chain joins TRBV27 to TRBJ1-2, with D possibly matching TRBD1 (5 bases). This CDR3 is built from 15 residues. In germline, CDR1 is MNHEY, CDR2 SMNVEV (reference sequence). The V end lost 4 bases, the J end lost 2 bases, and 14 bases lay between the germline ends. The CDR3 nucleotides read TGTGCCAGCAGTTCCCTAGGGGCCTTCAACTATGGCTACACCTTC. Translation gives CASSSLGAFNYGYTF.

The chain recombines TRBV5-1 with TRBJ1-1; tentatively, D is TRBD1 (5 bases). The CDR3 has 13 amino acids. Germline V gene lookup returns CDR1 SGHRS and CDR2 YFSETQ. Trimming left V 4 bases short and J 8 bases short, with 15 bases between. CDR3 loop: CASSPDGGKEAFF. Here the CDR3 DNA reads TGCGCCAGCAGCCCGGACGGGGGTAAGGAAGCTTTCTTT.

The chain carries TRBV5-1 and TRBJ2-3, with 11 bases that match TRBD1. Trimming cost V 5 bases and J 4 bases; bases outside gene matches: 9. CDR3 length equals 16 residues. CDR1 and CDR2 from the germline V gene are SGHRS and YFSETQ. The CDR3 region is CASSAGTGGVADTQYF. CDR3 nucleotides: TGCGCCAGCAGTGCCGGGACAGGGGGAGTCGCAGATACGCAGTATTTT.

The chain recombines TRBV29-1 with TRBJ1-1; D is undetermined. V shed 7 bases and J shed 1 base, with 10 bases lying between them. This CDR3 region has 12 residues. Germline CDR1 is SQVTM and CDR2 is ANQGSEA. Here the CDR3 reads CSARAGNTEAFF. The CDR3 DNA reads TGCAGCGCCCGGGCTGGGAACACTGAAGCTTTCTTT.

The V gene is TRBV5-1, the J gene TRBJ2-3; no definite D call. V was pared by 2 bases and J by 1 base, with 8 bases between. The CDR3 sequence is 14 residues long. Germline CDR1 and CDR2: SGHRS and YFSETQ. The CDR3 bases are TGCGCCAGCAGCTTCGGCTACGGCACAGATACGCAGTATTTT. Its translation is CASSFGYGTDTQYF.

This chain uses TRBV19 with TRBJ2-4; TRBD2 agrees at 12 bases. Germline values: CDR1 LNHDA, CDR2 SQIVND (reference sequence). The CDR3 sequence is 15 residues long. The V gene end was trimmed by 0 bases and the J gene end by 13 bases; junction bases not matched to a gene: 7. CDR3 DNA: TGTGCCAGTAGTATAGATCCGGGACTAGCGGGCCAACAGTACTTC. This sequence encodes CASSIDPGLAGQQYF.